Listed below are T cell receptor beta chains from one sample, sequenced in a study of shared clonotypes between healthy human individuals. Repertoires were generated with immunoSEQ multiplex PCR, while TCRdb's copy carries only in-frame clones and drops some. Counted here are about 2 million clones, just under 95% occurring once; the ten biggest clones make up around 1%. Sequenced material: naive CD8+ T cells sorted from blood. Receptor source: a man in his late teens or twenties in good health. Both conserved end residues are part of each CDR3. A D gene is named only where the DNA matches it firmly. Expanded clones get a size class; other rows say once, few or many, or leave the size out.

j_gene: TRBJ2-3; d_gene: -; v_gene: TRBV30; abundance: -; CDR3nt: TGTGCCTGGAGTGCCAGGAACACAGATACGCAGTATTTT; CDR3aa: CAWSARNTDTQYF
j_gene: TRBJ1-1; d_gene: -; v_gene: TRBV4-1; abundance: -; CDR3nt: TGCGCCAGCAGCCAAGTTGTCGGGAAGAACACTGAAGCTTTCTTT; CDR3aa: CASSQVVGKNTEAFF
j_gene: TRBJ1-4; d_gene: -; v_gene: TRBV5-1; abundance: -; CDR3nt: TGCGCCAGCAGCTTAGGGTATGCGGCTAATGAAAAACTGTTTTTT; CDR3aa: CASSLGYAANEKLFF
j_gene: TRBJ1-4; d_gene: TRBD1; v_gene: TRBV19; abundance: -; CDR3nt: TGTGCCACCAGAGGGACAGGGAATGAAAAACTGTTTTTT; CDR3aa: CATRGTGNEKLFF
j_gene: TRBJ2-7; d_gene: TRBD2; v_gene: TRBV4-3; abundance: -; CDR3nt: TGCGCCAGCAGCCAGACTACTAGCGGGAGTTACGAGCAGTACTTC; CDR3aa: CASSQTTSGSYEQYF
j_gene: TRBJ2-5; d_gene: TRBD2; v_gene: TRBV6-1; abundance: once; CDR3nt: TGTGCCAGCAGTGATTTAGCGGGGGCGGCGGTGGAAACCCAGTACTTC; CDR3aa: CASSDLAGAAVETQYF
j_gene: TRBJ1-1; d_gene: -; v_gene: TRBV13; abundance: -; CDR3nt: TGTGCCAGCAGCTTAGTAGGGCATACTGAAGCTTTCTTT; CDR3aa: CASSLVGHTEAFF
j_gene: TRBJ2-1; d_gene: -; v_gene: TRBV28; abundance: -; CDR3nt: TGTGCCAGCAGTCCCCCGGACAACAATGAGCAGTTCTTC; CDR3aa: CASSPPDNNEQFF
j_gene: TRBJ2-1; d_gene: -; v_gene: TRBV10-1; abundance: -; CDR3nt: TGCGCCAGCAGTGATGATCGCGAGAGCTCCTACAATGAGCAGTTCTTC; CDR3aa: CASSDDRESSYNEQFF
j_gene: TRBJ2-1; d_gene: -; v_gene: TRBV6-1; abundance: -; CDR3nt: TGTGCCAGCAGTGAATACGATCCAGACAATGAGCAGTTCTTC; CDR3aa: CASSEYDPDNEQFF
j_gene: TRBJ2-1; d_gene: -; v_gene: TRBV27; abundance: -; CDR3nt: TGTGCCAGCAGAAACGGGCCCGTTAATGAGCAGTTCTTC; CDR3aa: CASRNGPVNEQFF
j_gene: TRBJ2-7; d_gene: -; v_gene: TRBV11-2; abundance: -; CDR3nt: TGTGCCAGCAGCCCAGGGGGGCTCTACGAGCAGTACTTC; CDR3aa: CASSPGGLYEQYF
j_gene: TRBJ2-2; d_gene: -; v_gene: TRBV19; abundance: once; CDR3nt: TGTGCCAGTAGTATTACAGGGTGGGGGAACACCGGGGAGCTGTTTTTT; CDR3aa: CASSITGWGNTGELFF
j_gene: TRBJ2-7; d_gene: -; v_gene: TRBV27; abundance: -; CDR3nt: TGTGCCAGCAGTTTTGGGTCGGGAGAGATGTTTTACGAGCAGTACTTC; CDR3aa: CASSFGSGEMFYEQYF
j_gene: TRBJ2-2; d_gene: TRBD1; v_gene: TRBV6-5; abundance: -; CDR3nt: TGTGCCAGCAGTTACCACAGGGGCTCCCCCGAGGAGCTGTTTTTT; CDR3aa: CASSYHRGSPEELFF
j_gene: TRBJ2-7; d_gene: -; v_gene: TRBV7-9; abundance: -; CDR3nt: TGTGCCAGCAGCTTAGGGGGATTGGGCTACGAGCAGTACTTC; CDR3aa: CASSLGGLGYEQYF
j_gene: TRBJ2-1; d_gene: TRBD2; v_gene: TRBV29-1; abundance: -; CDR3nt: TGCAGCGTAGAGGGACTAGAAGACAAGCACCCCAATGAGCAGTTCTTC; CDR3aa: CSVEGLEDKHPNEQFF
j_gene: TRBJ1-1; d_gene: -; v_gene: TRBV6-6; abundance: -; CDR3nt: TGTGCCAGCAGTTACTTGGCTGGCCTGAAAACTGAAGCTTTCTTT; CDR3aa: CASSYLAGLKTEAFF
j_gene: TRBJ2-3; d_gene: TRBD2; v_gene: TRBV13; abundance: once; CDR3nt: TGTGCCAGCAGCCAACTAGCGGGGTCAGATACGCAGTATTTT; CDR3aa: CASSQLAGSDTQYF
j_gene: TRBJ2-7; d_gene: -; v_gene: TRBV6-4; abundance: -; CDR3nt: TGTGCCAGCAGTTTAAGAAAACGGCTAACCTACGAGCAGTACTTC; CDR3aa: CASSLRKRLTYEQYF
j_gene: TRBJ2-7; d_gene: -; v_gene: TRBV6-1; abundance: once; CDR3nt: TGTGCCAGCAGTGAACCGCCAGAGCAGTACTTC; CDR3aa: CASSEPPEQYF
j_gene: TRBJ2-5; d_gene: -; v_gene: TRBV9; abundance: -; CDR3nt: TGTGCCAGCAGCATGACGAGGGGACCGCCGGTGGAGACCCAGTACTTC; CDR3aa: CASSMTRGPPVETQYF
j_gene: TRBJ2-7; d_gene: -; v_gene: TRBV11-2; abundance: -; CDR3nt: TGTGCCAGCAGCACCAGTTGGGGGTTAGAAGGGGACGAGCAGTACTTC; CDR3aa: CASSTSWGLEGDEQYF
j_gene: TRBJ2-7; d_gene: -; v_gene: TRBV27; abundance: -; CDR3nt: TGTGCCAGCAGTCCGGGACCGACCTCCTACGAGCAGTACTTC; CDR3aa: CASSPGPTSYEQYF
j_gene: TRBJ1-4; d_gene: -; v_gene: TRBV7-9; abundance: -; CDR3nt: TGTGCCAGCAGCTTAGTCACAGGGTATGAAAAACTGTTTTTT; CDR3aa: CASSLVTGYEKLFF
j_gene: TRBJ1-4; d_gene: -; v_gene: TRBV7-9; abundance: -; CDR3nt: TGTGCCAGCAGCTTGGACCCAGAAAAACTGTTTTTT; CDR3aa: CASSLDPEKLFF
j_gene: TRBJ1-6; d_gene: TRBD1; v_gene: TRBV4-1; abundance: -; CDR3nt: TGCGCCAGCAGCCCGACAGGGGGCGTTTCACCCCTCCACTTT; CDR3aa: CASSPTGGVSPLHF
j_gene: TRBJ1-1; d_gene: TRBD1; v_gene: TRBV4-1; abundance: -; CDR3nt: TGCGCCAGCAGCCAGGACCAGGACAGGGGAGGTCGGGCTGAAGCTTTCTTT; CDR3aa: CASSQDQDRGGRAEAFF